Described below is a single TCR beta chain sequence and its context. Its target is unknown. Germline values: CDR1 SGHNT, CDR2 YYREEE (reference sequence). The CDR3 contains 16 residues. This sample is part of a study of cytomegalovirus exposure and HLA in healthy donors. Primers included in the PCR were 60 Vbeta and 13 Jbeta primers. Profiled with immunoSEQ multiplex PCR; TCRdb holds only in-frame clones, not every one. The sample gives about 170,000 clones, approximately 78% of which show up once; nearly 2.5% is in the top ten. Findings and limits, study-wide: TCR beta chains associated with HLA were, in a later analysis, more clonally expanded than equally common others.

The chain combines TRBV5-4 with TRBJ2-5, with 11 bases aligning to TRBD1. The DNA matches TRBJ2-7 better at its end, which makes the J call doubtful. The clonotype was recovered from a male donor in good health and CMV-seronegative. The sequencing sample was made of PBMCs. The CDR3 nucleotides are TGTGCCAGCAGCTTGGGGGGACAGGGGGGCGTCTACGAGCAGTACTTC. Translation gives CASSLGGQGGVYEQYF.